The clone carrying this T cell receptor (beta chain) was observed a single time. Antigen unknown. The sample belongs to a study of cytomegalovirus exposure and HLA in healthy donors. Regarding the study as a whole: From TCR beta sequences, most subjects' HLA-A and HLA-B alleles were reportedly predicted accurately. Several of the most significant clusters appeared, in a later analysis, to be linked to common viral pathogens.

It was with 60 Vbeta and 13 Jbeta primers that the PCR ran. Method: immunoSEQ multiplex PCR; TCRdb's copy keeps in-frame clones and lacks some. The repertoire holds 75,000 to 80,000 clones, with around 80% as singletons. The V and J ends lost 5 bases and 2 bases, in that order; junction bases with no gene match: 5. The CDR3 is 14 amino acids. Germline lookup yields CDR1 SGHTA and CDR2 FQGTGA. Material for sequencing was PBMCs. V usage is TRBV7-3 and J usage is TRBJ2-5; TRBD1 agrees at 7 bases. This TCR was recovered from a male donor in good health and CMV-seropositive. The CDR3 spells CASSATGQQETQYF. CDR3 bases: TGTGCCAGCAGCGCCACGGGACAGCAAGAGACCCAGTACTTC.